This T cell receptor (beta chain) was identified in a study of T-cell memory formation after mild COVID-19. Turning to the study itself: Most TCR clusters belonged to a single donor.

From germline, CDR1 is KGHDR and CDR2 SFDVKD. V shed 2 bases and J shed 11 bases, with 14 bases lying between them. This CDR3 is built from 13 residues. Regarding the study as a whole: Clones that shrank (day 15 to 85) were balanced CD4/CD8, whereas later expanders leaned CD4+. For contracting clones, CD4+ ones sat mainly in CM and EM, CD8+ in EMRA.

Notes on this clonotype: The antigen is not known.

One entry per CDR3 protein, called by TCRdb with MiXCR from the 5' RACE reads. The repertoire holds about 160,000 distinct CDR3 sequences, with roughly 31% as singletons. The sample taken for sequencing was PBMCs or a T cell subset sorted from them (not recorded which). The sequence derives from an adult woman who had mild COVID-19 (a few samples of this study predate the infection). Cell type and time point are not known. V gene TRBV24-1 combines with J gene TRBJ1-1; D ambiguous. The CDR3 here is CATSDSPGSLAFF. The CDR3, as DNA: TGTGCCACCAGTGATTCTCCGGGAAGCTTGGCTTTCTTT.